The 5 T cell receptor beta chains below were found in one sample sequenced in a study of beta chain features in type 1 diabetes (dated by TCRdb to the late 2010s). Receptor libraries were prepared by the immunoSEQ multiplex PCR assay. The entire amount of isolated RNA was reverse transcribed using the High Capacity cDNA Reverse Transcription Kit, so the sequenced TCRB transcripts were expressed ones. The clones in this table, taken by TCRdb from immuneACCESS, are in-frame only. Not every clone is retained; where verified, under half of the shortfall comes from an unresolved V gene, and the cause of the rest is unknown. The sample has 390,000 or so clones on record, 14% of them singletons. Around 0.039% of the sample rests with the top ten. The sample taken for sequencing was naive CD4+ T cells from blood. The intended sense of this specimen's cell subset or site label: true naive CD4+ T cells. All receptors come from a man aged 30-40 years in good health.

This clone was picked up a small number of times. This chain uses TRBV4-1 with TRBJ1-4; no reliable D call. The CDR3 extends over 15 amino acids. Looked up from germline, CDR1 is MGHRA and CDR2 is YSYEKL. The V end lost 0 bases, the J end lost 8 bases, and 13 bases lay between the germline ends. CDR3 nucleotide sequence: TGCGCCAGCAGCCAAGATCTGACGGGAAAGGAAAAACTGTTTTTT. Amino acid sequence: CASSQDLTGKEKLFF.

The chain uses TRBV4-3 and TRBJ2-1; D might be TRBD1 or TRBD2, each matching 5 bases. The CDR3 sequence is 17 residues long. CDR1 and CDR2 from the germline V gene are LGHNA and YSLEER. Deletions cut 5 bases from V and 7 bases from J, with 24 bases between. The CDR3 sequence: CASSAERGRAMGNEQFF. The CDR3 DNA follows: TGCGCCAGCAGCGCCGAGAGGGGCAGGGCAATGGGTAATGAGCAGTTCTTC.

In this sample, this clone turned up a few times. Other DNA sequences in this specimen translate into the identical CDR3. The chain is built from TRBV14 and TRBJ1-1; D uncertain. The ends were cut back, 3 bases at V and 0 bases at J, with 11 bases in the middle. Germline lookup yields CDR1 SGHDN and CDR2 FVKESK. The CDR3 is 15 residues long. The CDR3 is CASSHLGRMNTEAFF. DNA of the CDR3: TGTGCCAGCAGCCATCTAGGACGGATGAACACTGAAGCTTTCTTT.

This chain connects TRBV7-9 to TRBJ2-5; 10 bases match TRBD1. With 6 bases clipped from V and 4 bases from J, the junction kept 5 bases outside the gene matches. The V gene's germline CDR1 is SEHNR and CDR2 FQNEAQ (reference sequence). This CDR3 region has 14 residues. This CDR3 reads CASSRTGGVETQYF. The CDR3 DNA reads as TGTGCCAGCAGTCGGACAGGGGGTGTAGAGACCCAGTACTTC.

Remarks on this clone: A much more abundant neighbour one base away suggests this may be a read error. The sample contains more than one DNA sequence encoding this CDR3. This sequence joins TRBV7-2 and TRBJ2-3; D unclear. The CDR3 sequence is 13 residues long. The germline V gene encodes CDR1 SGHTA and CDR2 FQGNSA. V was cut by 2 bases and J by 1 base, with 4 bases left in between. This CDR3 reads CASSLLGTDTQYF. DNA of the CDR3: TGTGCCAGCAGCTTACTGGGCACAGATACGCAGTATTTT.